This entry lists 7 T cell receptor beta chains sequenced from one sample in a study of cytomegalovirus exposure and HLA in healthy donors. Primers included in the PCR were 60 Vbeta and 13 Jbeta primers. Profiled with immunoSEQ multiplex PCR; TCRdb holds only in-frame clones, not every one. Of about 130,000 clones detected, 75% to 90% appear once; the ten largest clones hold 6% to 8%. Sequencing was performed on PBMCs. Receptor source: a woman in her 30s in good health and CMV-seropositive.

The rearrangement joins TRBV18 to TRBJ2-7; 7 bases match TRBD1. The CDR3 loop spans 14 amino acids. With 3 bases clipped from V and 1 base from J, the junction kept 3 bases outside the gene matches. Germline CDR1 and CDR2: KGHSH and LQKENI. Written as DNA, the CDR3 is TGTGCCAGCTCACCGGGGACAGAATCCTACGAGCAGTACTTC. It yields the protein CASSPGTESYEQYF.

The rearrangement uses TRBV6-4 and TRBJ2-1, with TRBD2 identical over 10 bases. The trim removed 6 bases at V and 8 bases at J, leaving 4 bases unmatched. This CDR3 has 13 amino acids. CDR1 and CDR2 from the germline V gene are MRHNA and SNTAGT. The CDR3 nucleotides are TGTGCCAGCAGGAGGACTAGCGGAGATGAGCAGTTCTTC. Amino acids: CASRRTSGDEQFF.

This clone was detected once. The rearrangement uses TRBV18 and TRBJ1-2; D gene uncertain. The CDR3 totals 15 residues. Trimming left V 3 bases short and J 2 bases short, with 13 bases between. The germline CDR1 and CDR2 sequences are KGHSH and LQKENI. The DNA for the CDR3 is TGTGCCAGCTCACCCCTAGAGGGCTCCAACTATGGCTACACCTTC. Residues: CASSPLEGSNYGYTF.

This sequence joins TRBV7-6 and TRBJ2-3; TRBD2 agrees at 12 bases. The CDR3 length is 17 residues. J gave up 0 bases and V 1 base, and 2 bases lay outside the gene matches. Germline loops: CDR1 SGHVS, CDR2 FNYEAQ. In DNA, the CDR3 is TGTGCCAGCAGCTTAGGACTAGCGGGGGCCAGCACAGATACGCAGTATTTT. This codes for CASSLGLAGASTDTQYF.

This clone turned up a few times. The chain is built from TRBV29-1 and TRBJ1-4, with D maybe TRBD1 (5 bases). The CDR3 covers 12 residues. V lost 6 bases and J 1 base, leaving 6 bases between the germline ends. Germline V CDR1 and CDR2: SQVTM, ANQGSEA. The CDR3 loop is CSVGGTNEKLFF. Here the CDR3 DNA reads TGCAGCGTGGGGGGAACTAATGAAAAACTGTTTTTT.

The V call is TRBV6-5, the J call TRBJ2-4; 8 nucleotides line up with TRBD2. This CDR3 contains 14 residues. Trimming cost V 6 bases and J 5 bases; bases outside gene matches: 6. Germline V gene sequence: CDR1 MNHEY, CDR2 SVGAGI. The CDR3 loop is CASSVAGGENIQYF. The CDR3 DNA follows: TGTGCCAGCAGCGTAGCCGGGGGGGAAAACATTCAGTACTTC.

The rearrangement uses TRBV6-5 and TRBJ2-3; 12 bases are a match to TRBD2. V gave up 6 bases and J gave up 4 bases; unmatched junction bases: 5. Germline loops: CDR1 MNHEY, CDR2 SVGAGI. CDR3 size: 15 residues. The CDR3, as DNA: TGTGCCAGCAGGAAACCTAGCGGGGGGGCAGATACGCAGTATTTT. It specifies CASRKPSGGADTQYF.